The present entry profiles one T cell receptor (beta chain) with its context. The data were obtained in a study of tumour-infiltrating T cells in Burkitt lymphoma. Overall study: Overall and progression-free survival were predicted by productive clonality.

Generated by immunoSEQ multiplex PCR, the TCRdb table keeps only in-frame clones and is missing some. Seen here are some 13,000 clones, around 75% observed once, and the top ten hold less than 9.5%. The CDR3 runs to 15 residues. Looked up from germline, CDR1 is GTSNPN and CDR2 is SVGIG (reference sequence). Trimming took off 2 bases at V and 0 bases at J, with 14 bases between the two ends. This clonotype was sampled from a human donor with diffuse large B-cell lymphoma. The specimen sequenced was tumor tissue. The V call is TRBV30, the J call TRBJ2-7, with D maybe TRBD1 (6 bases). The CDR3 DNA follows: TGTGCCTGGAGTTTGGGATCGGACAGCTCCTACGAGCAGTACTTC. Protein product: CAWSLGSDSSYEQYF.